This T cell receptor (beta chain) was observed in a study of blood T cell repertoires in COVID-19. The CDR3 runs 15 residues. Germline V gene data show CDR1 as SGHDT and CDR2 as YYEEEE. V was pared by 1 base and J by 2 bases, with 11 bases between. Here immunoSEQ multiplex PCR was the method, and the copy in TCRdb shows in-frame clones only, minus some. The table shows 250,000 to 350,000 clones, with 70% to 90% occurring only once. The sequenced sample was peripheral blood. This sequence was found in a woman in her fifties or sixties who had recovered from COVID-19. The rearrangement joins TRBV5-6 to TRBJ2-3; tentative D call: TRBD1 (6 bases). The CDR3 DNA sequence: TGTGCCAGCAGCTTGCTCCAGGGGAACACAGATACGCAGTATTTT. Its protein is CASSLLQGNTDTQYF. The whole variable domain, filled in from reference TRBV5-6 and TRBJ2-3, reads DAGVTQSPTHLIKTRGQQVTLRCSPKSGHDTVSWYQQALGQGPQFIFQYYEEEERQRGNFPDRFSGHQFPNYSSELNVNALLLGDSALYLCASSLLQGNTDTQYFGPGTRLTVL.